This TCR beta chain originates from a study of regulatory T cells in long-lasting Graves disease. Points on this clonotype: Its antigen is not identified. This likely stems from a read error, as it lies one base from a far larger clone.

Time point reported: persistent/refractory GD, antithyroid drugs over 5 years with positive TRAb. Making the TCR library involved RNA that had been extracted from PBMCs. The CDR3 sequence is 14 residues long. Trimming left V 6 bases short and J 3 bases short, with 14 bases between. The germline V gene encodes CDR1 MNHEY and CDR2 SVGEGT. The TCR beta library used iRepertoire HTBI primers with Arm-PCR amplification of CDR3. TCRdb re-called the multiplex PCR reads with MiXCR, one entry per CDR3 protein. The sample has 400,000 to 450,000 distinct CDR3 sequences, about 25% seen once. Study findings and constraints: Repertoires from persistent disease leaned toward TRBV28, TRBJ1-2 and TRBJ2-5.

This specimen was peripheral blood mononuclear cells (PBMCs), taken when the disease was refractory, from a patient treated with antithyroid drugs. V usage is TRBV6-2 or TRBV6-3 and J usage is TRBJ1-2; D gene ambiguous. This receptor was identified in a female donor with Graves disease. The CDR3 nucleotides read TGTGCCAGCAGGGTGACGGCCGTGGACTATGGCTACACCTTC. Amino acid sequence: CASRVTAVDYGYTF.